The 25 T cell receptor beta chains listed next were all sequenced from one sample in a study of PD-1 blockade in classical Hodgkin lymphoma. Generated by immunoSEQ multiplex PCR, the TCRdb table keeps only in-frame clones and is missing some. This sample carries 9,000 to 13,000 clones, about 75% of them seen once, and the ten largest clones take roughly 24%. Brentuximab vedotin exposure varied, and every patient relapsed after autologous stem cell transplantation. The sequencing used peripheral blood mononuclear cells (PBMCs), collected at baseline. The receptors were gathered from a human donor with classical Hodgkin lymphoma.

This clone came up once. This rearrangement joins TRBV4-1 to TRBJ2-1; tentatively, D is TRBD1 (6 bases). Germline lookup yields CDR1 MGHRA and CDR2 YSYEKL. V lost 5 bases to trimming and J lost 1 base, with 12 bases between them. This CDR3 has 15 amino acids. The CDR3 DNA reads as TGCGCCAGCAGCGCGATACAGGGTTCCTACAATGAGCAGTTCTTC. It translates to CASSAIQGSYNEQFF.

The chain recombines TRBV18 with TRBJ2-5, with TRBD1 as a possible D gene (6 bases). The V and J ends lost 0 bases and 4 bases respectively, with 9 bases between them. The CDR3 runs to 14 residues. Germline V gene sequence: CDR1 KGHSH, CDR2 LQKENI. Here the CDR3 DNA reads TGTGCCAGCTCACCACCAGGGGGAAGAGAGACCCAGTACTTC. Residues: CASSPPGGRETQYF.

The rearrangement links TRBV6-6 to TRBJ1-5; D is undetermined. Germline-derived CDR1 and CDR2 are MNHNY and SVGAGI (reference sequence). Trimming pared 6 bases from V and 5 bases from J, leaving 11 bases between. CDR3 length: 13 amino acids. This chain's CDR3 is CASRSGSYQPQHF. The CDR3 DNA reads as TGTGCCAGCAGAAGTGGGAGTTATCAGCCCCAGCATTTT.

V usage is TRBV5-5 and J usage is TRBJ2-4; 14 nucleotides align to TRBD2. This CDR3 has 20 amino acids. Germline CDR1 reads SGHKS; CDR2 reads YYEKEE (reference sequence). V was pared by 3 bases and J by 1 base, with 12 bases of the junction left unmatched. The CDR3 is CASSSPPGLAGVGAKNIQYF. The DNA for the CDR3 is TGTGCCAGCAGCTCACCCCCGGGACTAGCGGGAGTTGGTGCCAAAAACATTCAGTACTTC.

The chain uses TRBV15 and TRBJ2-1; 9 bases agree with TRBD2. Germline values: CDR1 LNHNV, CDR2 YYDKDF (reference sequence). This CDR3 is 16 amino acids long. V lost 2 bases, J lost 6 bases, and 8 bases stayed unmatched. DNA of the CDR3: TGTGCCACCAGCAGAAGCATAGCGGGAGCCCGCAATGAGCAGTTCTTC. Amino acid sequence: CATSRSIAGARNEQFF.

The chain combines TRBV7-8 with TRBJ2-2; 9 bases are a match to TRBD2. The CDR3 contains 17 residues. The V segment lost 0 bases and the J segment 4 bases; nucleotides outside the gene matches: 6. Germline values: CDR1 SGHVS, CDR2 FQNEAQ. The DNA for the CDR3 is TGTGCCAGCAGCTTAGCTAGCGGGAGAGGGGGCACCGGGGAGCTGTTTTTT. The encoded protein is CASSLASGRGGTGELFF.

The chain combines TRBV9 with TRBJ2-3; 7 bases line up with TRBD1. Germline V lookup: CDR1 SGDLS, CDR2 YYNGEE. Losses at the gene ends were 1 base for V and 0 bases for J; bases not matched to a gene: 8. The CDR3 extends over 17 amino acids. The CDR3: CASSVLGSGGSTDTQYF. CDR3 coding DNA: TGTGCCAGCAGCGTACTCGGGTCAGGGGGAAGCACAGATACGCAGTATTTT. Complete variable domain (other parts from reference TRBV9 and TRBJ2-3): DSGVTQTPKHLITATGQRVTLRCSPRSGDLSVYWYQQSLDQGLQFLIQYYNGEERAKGNILERFSAQQFPDLHSELNLSSLELGDSALYFCASSVLGSGGSTDTQYFGPGTRLTVL.

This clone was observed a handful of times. The CDR3 nucleotides are TGTGCCAGCAGTTTAACAGGAAACGGCAATCAGCCCCAGCATTTT. This codes for CASSLTGNGNQPQHF. This rearrangement joins TRBV27 to TRBJ1-5, with D tentatively TRBD1 (5 bases). Trimming removed 2 bases at V and 2 bases at J, with 10 bases between. Germline CDR1 and CDR2: MNHEY and SMNVEV (reference sequence). The CDR3 spans 15 residues.

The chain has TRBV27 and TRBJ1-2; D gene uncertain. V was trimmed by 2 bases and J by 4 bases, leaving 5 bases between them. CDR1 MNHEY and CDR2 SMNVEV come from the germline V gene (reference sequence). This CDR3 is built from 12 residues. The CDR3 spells CASSLRGYGYTF. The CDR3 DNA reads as TGTGCCAGCAGTTTAAGAGGCTATGGCTACACCTTC.

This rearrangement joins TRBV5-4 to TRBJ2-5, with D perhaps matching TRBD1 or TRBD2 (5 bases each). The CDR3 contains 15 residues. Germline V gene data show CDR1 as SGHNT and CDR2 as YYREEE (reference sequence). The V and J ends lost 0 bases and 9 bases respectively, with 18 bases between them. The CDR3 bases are TGTGCCAGCAGCTTGGGGGTGGGCGGGCAAGGGGCCCAGTACTTC. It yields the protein CASSLGVGGQGAQYF.

CDR3 DNA sequence: TGTGCCAGCAGCCCCAGGGACAGGAGAACCTCTGGAAACACCATATATTTT. Encoded protein: CASSPRDRRTSGNTIYF. The chain combines TRBV7-2 with TRBJ1-3, with TRBD1 matching over 8 bases. Per germline, CDR1 SGHTA and CDR2 FQGNSA. V shed 5 bases and J 0 bases; nucleotides not matched to a gene: 9. There are 17 residues in the CDR3.

This chain's CDR3 is CASRTGQGTYEQYF. CDR3 DNA sequence: TGTGCCAGCAGGACGGGACAGGGCACCTACGAGCAGTACTTC. The chain links TRBV2 to TRBJ2-7, with TRBD1 matching 9 bases. V lost 6 bases, J lost 2 bases, and 5 bases stayed unmatched. The CDR3 is 14 amino acids. Germline CDR1 SNHLY, CDR2 FYNNEI. The full variable domain, completed using reference TRBV2 and TRBJ2-7, is EPEVTQTPSHQVTQMGQEVILRCVPISNHLYFYWYRQILGQKVEFLVSFYNNEISEKSEIFDDQFSVERPDGSNFTLKIRSTKLEDSAMYFCASRTGQGTYEQYFGPGTRLTVT.

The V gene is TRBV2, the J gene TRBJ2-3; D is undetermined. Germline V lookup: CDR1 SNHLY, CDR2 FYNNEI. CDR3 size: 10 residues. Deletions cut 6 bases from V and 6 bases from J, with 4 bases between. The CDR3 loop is CASRSDTQYF. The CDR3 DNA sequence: TGTGCCAGCAGGTCGGATACGCAGTATTTT.

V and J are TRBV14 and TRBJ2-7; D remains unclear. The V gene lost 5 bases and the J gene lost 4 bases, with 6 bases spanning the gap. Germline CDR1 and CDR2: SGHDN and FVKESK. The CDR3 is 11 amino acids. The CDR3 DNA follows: TGTGCCAGCAGCGCACGGTACGAGCAGTACTTC. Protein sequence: CASSARYEQYF. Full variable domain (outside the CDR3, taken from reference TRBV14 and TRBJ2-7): EAGVTQFPSHSVIEKGQTVTLRCDPISGHDNLYWYRRVMGKEIKFLLHFVKESKQDESGMPNNRFLAERTGGTYSTLKVQPAELEDSGVYFCASSARYEQYFGPGTRLTVT.

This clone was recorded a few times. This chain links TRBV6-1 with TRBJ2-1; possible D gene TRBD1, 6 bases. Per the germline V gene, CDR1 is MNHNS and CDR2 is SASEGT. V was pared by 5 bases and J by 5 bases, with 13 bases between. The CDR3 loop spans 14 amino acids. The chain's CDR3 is CASSPRYRDNEQFF. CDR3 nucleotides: TGTGCCAGCAGTCCACGTTACAGGGACAATGAGCAGTTCTTC.

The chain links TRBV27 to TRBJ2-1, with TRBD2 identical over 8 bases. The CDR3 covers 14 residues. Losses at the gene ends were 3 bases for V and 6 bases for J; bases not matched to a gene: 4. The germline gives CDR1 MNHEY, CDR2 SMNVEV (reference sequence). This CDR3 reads CASSFSREVNEQFF. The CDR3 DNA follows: TGTGCCAGCAGTTTCTCGCGGGAGGTCAATGAGCAGTTCTTC.

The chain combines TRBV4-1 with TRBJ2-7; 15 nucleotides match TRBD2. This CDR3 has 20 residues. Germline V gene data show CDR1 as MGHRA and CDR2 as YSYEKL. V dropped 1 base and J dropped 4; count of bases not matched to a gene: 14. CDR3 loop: CASSQVLTSGTSGRLYEQYF. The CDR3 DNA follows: TGCGCCAGCAGCCAAGTTCTAACAAGCGGGACTAGCGGGAGGCTTTACGAGCAGTACTTC.

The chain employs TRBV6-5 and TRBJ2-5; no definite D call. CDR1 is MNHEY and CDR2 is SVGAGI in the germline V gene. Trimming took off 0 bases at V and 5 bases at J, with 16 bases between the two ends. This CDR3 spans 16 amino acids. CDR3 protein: CASSYSSLGVGETQYF. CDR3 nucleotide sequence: TGTGCCAGCAGTTACTCGAGTCTTGGGGTGGGGGAGACCCAGTACTTC.

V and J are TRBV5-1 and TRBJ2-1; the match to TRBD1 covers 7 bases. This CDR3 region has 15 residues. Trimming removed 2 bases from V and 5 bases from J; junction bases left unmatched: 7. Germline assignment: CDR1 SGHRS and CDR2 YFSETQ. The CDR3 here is CASSLTDRANNEQFF. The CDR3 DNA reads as TGCGCCAGCAGCTTAACTGACAGGGCCAACAATGAGCAGTTCTTC.

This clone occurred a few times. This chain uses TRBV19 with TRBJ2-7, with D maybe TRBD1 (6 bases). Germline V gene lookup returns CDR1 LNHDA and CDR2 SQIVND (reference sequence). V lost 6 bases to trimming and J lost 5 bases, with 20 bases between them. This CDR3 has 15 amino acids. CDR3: CASSPGQSTLNEQYF. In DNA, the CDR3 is TGTGCCAGTAGCCCCGGACAGTCGACTCTGAACGAGCAGTACTTC.

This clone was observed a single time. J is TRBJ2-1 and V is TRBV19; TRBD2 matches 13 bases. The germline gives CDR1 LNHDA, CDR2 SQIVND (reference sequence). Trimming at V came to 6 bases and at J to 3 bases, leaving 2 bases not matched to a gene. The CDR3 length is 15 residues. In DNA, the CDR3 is TGTGCCAGTAGCCGACTAGCGGGAGGCTACAATGAGCAGTTCTTC. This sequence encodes CASSRLAGGYNEQFF.

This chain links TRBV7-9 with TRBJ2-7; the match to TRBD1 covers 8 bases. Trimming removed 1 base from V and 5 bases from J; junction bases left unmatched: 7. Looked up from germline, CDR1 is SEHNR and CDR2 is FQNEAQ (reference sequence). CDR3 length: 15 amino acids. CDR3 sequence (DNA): TGTGCCAGCAGCTTAGTTGAGACAGGGGCCCACGAGCAGTACTTC. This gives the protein CASSLVETGAHEQYF.

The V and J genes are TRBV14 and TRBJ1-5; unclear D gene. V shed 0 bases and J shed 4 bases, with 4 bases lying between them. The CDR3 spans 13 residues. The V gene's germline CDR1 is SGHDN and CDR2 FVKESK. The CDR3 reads CASSQDGNQPQHF. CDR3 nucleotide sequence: TGTGCCAGCAGCCAAGATGGGAATCAGCCCCAGCATTTT. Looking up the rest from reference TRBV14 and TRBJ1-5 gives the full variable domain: EAGVTQFPSHSVIEKGQTVTLRCDPISGHDNLYWYRRVMGKEIKFLLHFVKESKQDESGMPNNRFLAERTGGTYSTLKVQPAELEDSGVYFCASSQDGNQPQHFGDGTRLSIL.

The CDR3 here is CASSELTGGNEKLFF. The CDR3 DNA reads TGTGCCAGCAGTGAATTAACAGGGGGTAATGAAAAACTGTTTTTT. The chain links TRBV2 to TRBJ1-4; TRBD1 matches at 8 bases. Germline CDR1 is SNHLY and CDR2 is FYNNEI. V was pared by 2 bases and J by 4 bases, with 3 bases of the junction left unmatched. This CDR3 is 15 amino acids long.

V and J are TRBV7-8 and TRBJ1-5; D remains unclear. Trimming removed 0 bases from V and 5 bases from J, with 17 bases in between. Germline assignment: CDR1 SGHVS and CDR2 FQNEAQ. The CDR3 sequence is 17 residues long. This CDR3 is CASSLAGPAVQYQPQHF. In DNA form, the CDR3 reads TGTGCCAGCAGCTTAGCCGGACCGGCGGTACAATATCAGCCCCAGCATTTT.